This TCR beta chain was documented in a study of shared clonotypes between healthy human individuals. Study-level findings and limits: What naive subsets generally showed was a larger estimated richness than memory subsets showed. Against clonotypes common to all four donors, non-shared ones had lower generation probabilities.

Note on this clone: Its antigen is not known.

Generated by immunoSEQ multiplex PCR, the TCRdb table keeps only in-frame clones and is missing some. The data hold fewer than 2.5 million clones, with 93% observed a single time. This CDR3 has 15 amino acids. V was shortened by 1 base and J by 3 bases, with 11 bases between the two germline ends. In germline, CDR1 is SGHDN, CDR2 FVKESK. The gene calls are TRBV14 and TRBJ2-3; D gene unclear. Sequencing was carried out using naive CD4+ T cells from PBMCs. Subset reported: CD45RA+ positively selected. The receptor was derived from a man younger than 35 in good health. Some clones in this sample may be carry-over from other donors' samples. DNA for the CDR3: TGTGCCAGCAGCCAAGGTTTTATTCCTACAGATACGCAGTATTTT. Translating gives CASSQGFIPTDTQYF. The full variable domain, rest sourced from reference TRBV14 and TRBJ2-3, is EAGVTQFPSHSVIEKGQTVTLRCDPISGHDNLYWYRRVMGKEIKFLLHFVKESKQDESGMPNNRFLAERTGGTYSTLKVQPAELEDSGVYFCASSQGFIPTDTQYFGPGTRLTVL.